The source of this T cell receptor beta chain is a study of T cell clusters in autoimmune cytopenias. Whole-study findings and limits: TRB repertoire shifts in secondary cytopenia and chronic lymphocytic leukemia mostly reflected lymphoma, not autoimmunity.

TRB rearrangements were amplified by touch-down multiplex PCR with mixed TRB-A/B primers. TCRdb reprocessed the multiplex PCR reads and reports one entry per CDR3 protein, with no DNA. The table lists roughly 8,200 distinct CDR3 sequences. TRB amplification used 250 ng of peripheral blood genomic DNA. The CDR3 has 16 amino acids. CDR1 and CDR2 from the germline V gene are LGHNA and YNFKEQ. In regard to this clonotype: As yet, its antigen is unknown.

The V call is TRBV4-2, the J call TRBJ1-6. The sample taken for sequencing was peripheral blood. The sequence derives from a human donor with an autoimmune cytopenia or autoimmune hepatitis (not recorded which). This CDR3 reads CASSQDGVGNNSPLHF.